These 23 T cell receptor beta chains were all obtained from the same sample, sequenced in a study of OX40 agonist ivuxolimab in advanced cancers. Sequencing was performed with immunoSEQ multiplex PCR; in TCRdb, only in-frame clones are kept and a portion is missing. The data contain fewer than 25,000 clones, approximately 85% of them singletons. Sequencing used CD4+ or CD8+ T cells sorted from blood, obtained in a trial of the OX40 agonist ivuxolimab. The receptor source for this set is an adult with an advanced solid tumor such as melanoma, head and neck, liver or kidney cancer.

This chain connects TRBV15 to TRBJ2-7; unclear D gene. This CDR3 spans 13 amino acids. Per the germline V gene, CDR1 is LNHNV and CDR2 is YYDKDF (reference sequence). V lost 1 base and J 3 bases, leaving 7 bases between the germline ends. For the CDR3, the DNA is TGTGCCACCAGCAGAGGTCGGAACTACGAGCAGTACTTC. Protein: CATSRGRNYEQYF. The whole variable domain, filled in from reference TRBV15 and TRBJ2-7, reads DAMVIQNPRYQVTQFGKPVTLSCSQTLNHNVMYWYQQKSSQAPKLLFHYYDKDFNNEADTPDNFQSRRPNTSFCFLDIRSPGLGDTAMYLCATSRGRNYEQYFGPGTRLTVT.

The chain couples TRBV7-9 to TRBJ2-1; the match to TRBD2 covers 7 bases. Germline-derived CDR1 and CDR2 are SEHNR and FQNEAQ (reference sequence). After removal of 1 base from V and 3 bases from J, the junction contained 3 bases not matched to a gene. This CDR3 is 15 amino acids long. The DNA of the CDR3 is TGTGCCAGCAGCTTAGTGCTAGCGGACTACAATGAGCAGTTCTTC. This gives the protein CASSLVLADYNEQFF.

This sequence joins TRBV7-6 and TRBJ1-1; possible D gene TRBD1, 6 bases. The CDR3 has 17 residues. V lost 5 bases and J 6 bases, leaving 25 bases between the germline ends. Germline V gene data show CDR1 as SGHVS and CDR2 as FNYEAQ. This CDR3 is CASSRTPHTGRTAEAFF. Written as DNA, the CDR3 is TGTGCCAGCAGCCGCACTCCTCATACAGGGCGAACGGCTGAAGCTTTCTTT.

Only one count was recorded for this clone. The gene calls are TRBV7-3 and TRBJ2-3; 8 positions match TRBD2. Germline CDR1 is SGHTA and CDR2 is FQGTGA. CDR3 length: 16 amino acids. The ends lost 0 bases at V and 8 bases at J; junction bases unmatched: 10. The CDR3 bases are TGTGCCAGCAGCTTAACGTCGGCGGGGGGAAGGAGTACGCAGTATTTT. This gives the protein CASSLTSAGGRSTQYF.

As to this clone: Its ends do not fully match the called genes, so a read error is possible. This chain connects TRBV7-7 to TRBJ2-5, with 11 bases identical to TRBD1. Germline V gives CDR1 SSHAT, CDR2 FNYEAQ (reference sequence). This CDR3 contains 15 residues. The CDR3 nucleotides are TGTGCTAGCAGCATCGGGACAGGGGGGGTGGAGACCCAGTACTTC. Residues: CASSIGTGGVETQYF. The complete variable domain, with remaining parts taken from reference TRBV7-7 and TRBJ2-5, reads GAGVSQSPRYKVTKRGQDVTLRCDPISSHATLYWYQQALGQGPEFLTYFNYEAQPDKSGLPSDRFSAERPEGSISTLTIQRTEQRDSAMYRCASSIGTGGVETQYFGPGTRLLVL.

V gene TRBV18 combines with J gene TRBJ2-2; 10 nucleotides align to TRBD2. This CDR3 is built from 17 residues. The germline V gene has CDR1 KGHSH and CDR2 LQKENI. Unmatched junction bases numbered 7, after V lost 2 bases and J lost 4 bases. The CDR3 loop is CASSPSSSGRATGELFF. In nucleotides, the CDR3 is TGTGCCAGCTCACCATCATCCAGCGGGAGGGCCACCGGGGAGCTGTTTTTT.

The gene calls are TRBV7-2 and TRBJ1-3, with D uncertain. The germline V gene has CDR1 SGHTA and CDR2 FQGNSA. The V end was cut by 0 bases, the J end by 7 bases, with 13 bases between. This CDR3 has 15 amino acids. DNA for the CDR3: TGTGCCAGCAGCTTAGCGGGAAAGAGTGGGAACACCATATATTTT. Translation: CASSLAGKSGNTIYF.

The chain joins TRBV6-6 to TRBJ1-5; tentatively, D is TRBD1 (6 bases). The CDR3 runs to 15 residues. V was clipped by 1 base and J by 5 bases, with 12 bases between them. Germline V lookup: CDR1 MNHNY, CDR2 SVGAGI (reference sequence). The CDR3: CASSYLGGADQPQHF. CDR3 nucleotides: TGTGCCAGCAGTTACTTGGGGGGCGCAGATCAGCCCCAGCATTTT.

The CDR3 sequence is CASIDRPSGEQYF. The CDR3 bases are TGTGCCAGCATCGACCGGCCATCGGGCGAGCAGTACTTC. V usage is TRBV6-6 and J usage is TRBJ2-7; D is ambiguous. Per the germline V gene, CDR1 is MNHNY and CDR2 is SVGAGI (reference sequence). V was shortened by 7 bases and J by 6 bases, with 16 bases between the two germline ends. The CDR3 covers 13 residues.

The chain joins TRBV5-1 to TRBJ2-5; the D is unclear. Germline V gene lookup returns CDR1 SGHRS and CDR2 YFSETQ. Between the trimmed V and J ends, which lost 4 bases and 2 bases, there was a span of 9 bases. The CDR3 is 13 amino acids. The CDR3 DNA reads TGCGCCAGCAGCGAGGACGTACAAGAGACCCAGTACTTC. It yields the protein CASSEDVQETQYF.

The V call is TRBV6-5, the J call TRBJ2-1, with D perhaps matching TRBD1 (6 bases). The CDR3 has 15 amino acids. Trimming removed 2 bases at V and 6 bases at J, with 14 bases between. Looked up from germline, CDR1 is MNHEY and CDR2 is SVGAGI. For the CDR3, the DNA is TGTGCCAGCAGTTACACGCTACTAGGGGGCAATGAGCAGTTCTTC. Translated: CASSYTLLGGNEQFF.

Concerning this clone: A junction end diverges from the germline sequence, so it may reflect a read error. The chain links TRBV7-7 to TRBJ2-1; maybe TRBD1 (6 bases). The germline V gene has CDR1 SSHAT and CDR2 FNYEAQ (reference sequence). CDR3 length equals 15 residues. CDR3 protein: CASSHRVGSYNEQFF. Written as DNA, the CDR3 is TGTGCTAGCAGCCACAGGGTTGGCTCCTACAATGAGCAGTTCTTC.

The V gene is TRBV19, the J gene TRBJ1-1; no firm D call. Trimming removed 5 bases at V and 0 bases at J, with 4 bases between. Germline V gives CDR1 LNHDA, CDR2 SQIVND (reference sequence). This CDR3 is 12 amino acids long. The CDR3 DNA follows: TGTGCCAGTAGTTTCATGAACACTGAAGCTTTCTTT. Translated: CASSFMNTEAFF.

V usage is TRBV7-3 and J usage is TRBJ2-1; TRBD2 matches at 12 bases. J gave up 3 bases and V 4 bases, and 4 bases lay outside the gene matches. Germline V CDR1 and CDR2: SGHTA, FQGTGA. This CDR3 is built from 16 residues. The DNA of the CDR3 is TGTGCCAGCAGCTCGACTAGCGGGAGTGACTACAATGAGCAGTTCTTC. It codes for CASSSTSGSDYNEQFF.

The rearrangement uses TRBV16 and TRBJ2-1; D ambiguous. V dropped 3 bases and J dropped 12 bases, with 21 bases sitting between them. CDR1 and CDR2 (germline): KGHSY, FQNENV. The CDR3 has 15 amino acids. The CDR3 DNA sequence: TGTGCCAGCAGCCAGGCGGACGCCTTAAGTGATGCGCAGTTCTTC. This codes for CASSQADALSDAQFF.

This clone was observed a few times. The V call is TRBV4-3, the J call TRBJ2-2; possibly TRBD2 for D (6 bases). Trimming removed 0 bases at V and 5 bases at J, with 7 bases between. The CDR3 totals 14 residues. Germline lookup yields CDR1 LGHNA and CDR2 YSLEER. The CDR3 spells CASSQEEGTGELFF. The CDR3 bases are TGCGCCAGCAGCCAAGAGGAGGGAACCGGGGAGCTGTTTTTT.

The V call is TRBV5-4, the J call TRBJ2-5; maybe TRBD2 (5 bases). The J call may be faulty, since TRBJ2-7 better matches the DNA end. The CDR3 has 15 amino acids. CDR1 and CDR2 (germline): SGHNT, YYREEE (reference sequence). The CDR3 reads CASSLELAPTYEQYF. CDR3 nucleotide sequence: TGTGCCAGCAGCTTGGAATTAGCGCCTACCTACGAGCAGTACTTC.

The chain joins TRBV5-1 to TRBJ2-1; the D is unclear. The germline V gene has CDR1 SGHRS and CDR2 YFSETQ. With 4 bases removed from V and 5 bases from J, the gap between germline ends came to 13 bases. The CDR3 runs to 14 residues. The CDR3 here is CASSPMTRNNEQFF. The CDR3 bases are TGCGCCAGCAGCCCGATGACTCGAAACAATGAGCAGTTCTTC.

The gene calls are TRBV4-3 and TRBJ1-1; a weak D match, TRBD1 (5 bases). Germline V lookup: CDR1 LGHNA, CDR2 YSLEER. This CDR3 is 16 amino acids long. Trimming removed 4 bases at V and 1 base at J, with 16 bases between. The CDR3 reads CASSRVGTLRNTEAFF. The CDR3 nucleotides read TGCGCCAGCAGCCGAGTGGGGACGTTAAGGAACACTGAAGCTTTCTTT.

This chain joins TRBV6-5 and TRBJ2-7; 7 bases are shared with TRBD1. CDR1 is MNHEY and CDR2 is SVGAGI in the germline V gene. The CDR3 has 14 residues. Trimming cost V 2 bases and J 6 bases; bases outside gene matches: 7. DNA of the CDR3: TGTGCCAGCAGTTACCTGGACAGGCGGAGCGAGCAGTACTTC. It encodes CASSYLDRRSEQYF.

This clone was recorded only once. V is TRBV11-2 and J is TRBJ2-1; perhaps TRBD2 as D (5 bases). CDR3 length: 13 residues. The V and J ends lost 5 bases and 9 bases respectively, with 14 bases between them. Per the germline V gene, CDR1 is SGHAT and CDR2 is FQNNGV. CDR3 nucleotides: TGTGCCAGCAGCGCGGAGGTAGTCCGTGAGCAGTTCTTC. It codes for CASSAEVVREQFF. Together with reference TRBV11-2 and TRBJ2-1, the CDR3 gives the full variable domain: EAGVAQSPRYKIIEKRQSVAFWCNPISGHATLYWYQQILGQGPKLLIQFQNNGVVDDSQLPKDRFSAERLKGVDSTLKIQPAKLEDSAVYLCASSAEVVREQFFGPGTRLTVL.

In this sample, this clone turned up once. The chain links TRBV2 to TRBJ2-3; D is uncertain. This CDR3 region has 15 residues. The V and J ends lost 4 bases and 0 bases respectively, with 11 bases between them. From germline, CDR1 is SNHLY and CDR2 FYNNEI. This CDR3 is CASSVSLPSTDTQYF. CDR3 DNA sequence: TGTGCCAGCAGTGTGAGCCTACCTAGCACAGATACGCAGTATTTT. The whole variable domain, filled in from reference TRBV2 and TRBJ2-3, reads EPEVTQTPSHQVTQMGQEVILRCVPISNHLYFYWYRQILGQKVEFLVSFYNNEISEKSEIFDDQFSVERPDGSNFTLKIRSTKLEDSAMYFCASSVSLPSTDTQYFGPGTRLTVL.

The rearrangement uses TRBV18 and TRBJ1-1, with D tentatively TRBD1 (5 bases). Germline V gives CDR1 KGHSH, CDR2 LQKENI. The CDR3 length is 16 residues. Trimming stripped 1 base from V and 3 bases from J, with 15 bases between. The CDR3 DNA reads TGTGCCAGCTCACCACGCAGGTCTAAAGGGGACACTGAAGCTTTCTTT. Amino acid sequence: CASSPRRSKGDTEAFF. Combining the CDR3 with reference TRBV18 and TRBJ1-1 gives the whole variable domain NAGVMQNPRHLVRRRGQEARLRCSPMKGHSHVYWYRQLPEEGLKFMVYLQKENIIDESGMPKERFSAEFPKEGPSILRIQQVVRGDSAAYFCASSPRRSKGDTEAFFGQGTRLTVV.